This T cell receptor beta chain was found in a study of lymphopenia after photon versus proton radiotherapy. The V gene lost 2 bases and the J gene lost 10 bases, with 12 bases spanning the gap. CDR1 SGHDN and CDR2 FVKESK come from the germline V gene. The CDR3 is 13 amino acids. Study findings and constraints: Only patients who died were analyzed for survival; proton advantage is unproven. Under photons, naive T cells and diversity fell while effector/memory populations rose. After the lymphocyte nadir, photon-treated repertoires showed oligoclonal expansion, especially of CD8+ Temra cells.

The assay was immunoSEQ multiplex PCR, and TCRdb's table has in-frame clones only and misses some. The sample contains 25,000 to 30,000 clones, roughly 80% of which appear only once. A word on this clone: Its antigen remains unknown.

The gene calls are TRBV14 and TRBJ2-1; no definite D call. This specimen was peripheral blood, taken from a patient treated with photon-based radiotherapy. This sequence was found in a woman aged 50 to 65 with pancreatic cancer. The CDR3 DNA is TGTGCCAGCAGCCAATGGACCCTCGGGGAGCAGTTCTTC. Amino acid sequence: CASSQWTLGEQFF.